This record covers a single TCR beta chain. Enrolled during active infection, Seattle patients were then followed longitudinally. Under the authors' procedure: Reference gene primers were amplified, and this amplification served to estimate nucleated cell counts. The table came from immunoSEQ multiplex PCR; TCRdb's copy has only in-frame clones and leaves some out. That table gives V, J and clone size, and the DNA gave D and trimming. The data show some 180,000 clones, with 80% to 90% seen just once and roughly 12% held by the top ten. This sample stems from a study of blood T cell repertoires in COVID-19. Study context: Italy, Spain and the United States were the sources of the convalescent and acute COVID-19 samples. Sources were T cells, B-cell-depleted T cells, or PBMCs; the material itself was cDNA or gDNA.

The germline V gene has CDR1 SGHNT and CDR2 YYREEE (reference sequence). Trimming took off 3 bases at V and 1 base at J, with 6 bases between the two ends. The CDR3 sequence is 13 residues long. V is TRBV5-4 and J is TRBJ2-3; D not resolved. This sequence originates from a woman of 80 years or more with COVID-19, enrolled during active disease. The sample comprised peripheral blood. The CDR3, as DNA: TGTGCCAGCAGCTACACAGGCACAGATACGCAGTATTTT. This sequence encodes CASSYTGTDTQYF.